This T cell receptor (beta chain) is drawn from a study of brain T cells in children with intractable seizures. Study results and limitations: Pre- and post-surgery blood differed in depth, so pre-surgery absences may be undersampling.

Germline CDR1 is KGHDR and CDR2 is SFDVKD. This CDR3 comprises 12 residues. V was trimmed by 4 bases and J by 5 bases, leaving 5 bases between them. This table comes from immunoSEQ multiplex PCR, and its TCRdb copy is limited to in-frame clones, with some not included. The sample has some 20,000 clones, 94% seen once; the top ten hold 5% to 7%. Regarding this clone: Antigen unknown.

The sample consisted of peripheral blood, taken at surgery. The chain carries TRBV24-1 and TRBJ2-4, with D unclear. The clonotype comes from a boy aged 10-17 years with focal cortical dysplasia and intractable seizures. The CDR3 region has the DNA TGTGCCACCAGTGACAGTCAAAACATTCAGTACTTC. This gives the protein CATSDSQNIQYF.